This T cell receptor (beta chain) originates from a study of human T cells and chemical hapten exposure. CDR3 length: 14 amino acids. The V gene's germline CDR1 is ENHRY and CDR2 SYGVKD. V was trimmed by 0 bases and J by 0 bases, leaving 3 bases between them. TCRdb ran MiXCR on the RACE reads and lists one entry per CDR3 protein. The sample holds 85,000 to 90,000 distinct CDR3 sequences, around 10% seen once. On this clonotype itself: Its antigen is not identified.

Time point described: pre-sensitization, week 0. Stated treatment: therapeutic diphenylcyclopropenone sensitization with weekly scalp DPC. It was unfractionated whole blood from which total RNA was extracted. Study conclusions and caveats: Among expanded TCRs, significantly more large CDR3 similarity clusters formed than among controls.

The receptor comes from a woman between 40 and 55 years old with alopecia areata. Some clones in this sample may be carry-over from other donors' samples. The rearrangement uses TRBV10-3 and TRBJ1-3; D ambiguous. The specimen comprised whole blood, sampled in connection with sensitization to the hapten diphenylcyclopropenone (DPC). DNA of the CDR3: TGTGCCATCAGTGAGTCCCTCTCTGGAAACACCATATATTTT. Protein sequence: CAISESLSGNTIYF.